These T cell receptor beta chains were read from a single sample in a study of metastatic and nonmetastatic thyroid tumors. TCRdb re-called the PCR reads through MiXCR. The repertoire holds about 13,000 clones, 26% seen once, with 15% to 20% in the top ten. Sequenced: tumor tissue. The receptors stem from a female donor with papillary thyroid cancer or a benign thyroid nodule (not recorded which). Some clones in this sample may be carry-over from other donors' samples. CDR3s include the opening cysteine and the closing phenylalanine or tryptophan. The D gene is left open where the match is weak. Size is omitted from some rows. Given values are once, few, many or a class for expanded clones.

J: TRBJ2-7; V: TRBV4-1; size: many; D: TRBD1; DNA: TGCGCCAGCAGCCAAGGACAGGGGGTATCCTACGAGCAGTACTTC; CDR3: CASSQGQGVSYEQYF
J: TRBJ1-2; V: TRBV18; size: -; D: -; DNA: TGTGCCAGCTCACGGGACGCAATTTCGCACGGCTACACCTTC; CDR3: CASSRDAISHGYTF
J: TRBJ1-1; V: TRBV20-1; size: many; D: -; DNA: TGCAGTGCTAAGGGACACACGGACACTGAAGCTTTCTTT; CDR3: CSAKGHTDTEAFF
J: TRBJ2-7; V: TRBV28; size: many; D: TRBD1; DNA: TGTGCCAGCAGTTCTCTGACAGGGTCCACCTACGAGCAGTACTTC; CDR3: CASSSLTGSTYEQYF
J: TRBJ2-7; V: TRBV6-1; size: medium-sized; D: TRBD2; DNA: TGTGCCAGTTCTAGCGGACCCTACGAGCAGTACTTC; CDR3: CASSSGPYEQYF
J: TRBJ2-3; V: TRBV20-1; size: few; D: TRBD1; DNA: TGCAGTGCTAGAGTGGGACAGGTAACTAGCACAGATACGCAGTATTTT; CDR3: CSARVGQVTSTDTQYF
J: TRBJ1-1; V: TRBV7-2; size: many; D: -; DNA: TGTGCCAGCAGCTTACAGTCGTACCTTAACACTGAAGCTTTCTTT; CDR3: CASSLQSYLNTEAFF
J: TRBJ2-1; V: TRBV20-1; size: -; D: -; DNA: TGCAGTGCTACTGGACCTAGTGGAATGCGGCAGTTCTTC; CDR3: CSATGPSGMRQFF
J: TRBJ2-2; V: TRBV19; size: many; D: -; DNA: TGTGCCAGTACCCCTTCCCCAATGAACACCGGGGAGCTGTTTTTT; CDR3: CASTPSPMNTGELFF
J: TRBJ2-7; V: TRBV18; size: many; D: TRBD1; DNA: TGTGCCAGCTCTTCCCGAACTAGGCAGGGGGCCTACGAGCAGTACTTC; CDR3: CASSSRTRQGAYEQYF
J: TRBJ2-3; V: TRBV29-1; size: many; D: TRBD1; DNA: TGCAGCGTTGCTGGGACAGGGCTCGCAGATACGCAGTATTTT; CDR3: CSVAGTGLADTQYF
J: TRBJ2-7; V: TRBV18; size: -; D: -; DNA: TGTGCCAGCTCACCACGGGACCGGTCCTACGAGCAGTACTTC; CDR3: CASSPRDRSYEQYF
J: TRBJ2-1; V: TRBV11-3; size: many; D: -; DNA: TGTGCCAGCAGCTTAAGGTTCGGAAATTACAATGAGCAGTTCTTC; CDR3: CASSLRFGNYNEQFF
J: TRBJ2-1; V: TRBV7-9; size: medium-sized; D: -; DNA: TGTGCCAGCAGCTTAGCGGTCGGGGGCAATGAGCAGTTCTTC; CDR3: CASSLAVGGNEQFF
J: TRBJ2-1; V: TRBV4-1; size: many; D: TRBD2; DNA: TGCGCCAGCAGCCAAGTAGGGACTAGCGGGGGGCCATACAATGAGCAGTTCTTC; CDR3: CASSQVGTSGGPYNEQFF
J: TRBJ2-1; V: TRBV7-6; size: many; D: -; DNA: TGTGCCAGCAGCGGCACGGTGAATGAGCAGTTCTTC; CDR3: CASSGTVNEQFF
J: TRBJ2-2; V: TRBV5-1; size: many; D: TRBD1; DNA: TGCGCCAGCAGCTCGGGACAGGGAAAGAACACCGGGGAGCTGTTTTTT; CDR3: CASSSGQGKNTGELFF
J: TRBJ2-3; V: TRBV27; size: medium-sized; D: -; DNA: TGTGCCAGCAGTCCACGAGGGAGTCTAGTCACAGATACGCAGTATTTT; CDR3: CASSPRGSLVTDTQYF
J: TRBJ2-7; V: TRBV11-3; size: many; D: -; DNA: TGTGCCAGCAGCTTGGGCGACGAGCAGTACTTC; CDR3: CASSLGDEQYF
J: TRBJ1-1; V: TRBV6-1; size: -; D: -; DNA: TGTGCCAGCGACTCGGCATACACTGAAGCTTTCTTT; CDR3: CASDSAYTEAFF
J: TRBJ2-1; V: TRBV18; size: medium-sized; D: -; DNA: TGTGCCAGCTCTTCGGGCTTGAACAATGAGCAGTTCTTC; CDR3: CASSSGLNNEQFF
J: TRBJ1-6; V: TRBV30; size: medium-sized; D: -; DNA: TGTGCCGGGAGGTGGAGGGCGAATTCACCCCTCCACTTT; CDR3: CAGRWRANSPLHF
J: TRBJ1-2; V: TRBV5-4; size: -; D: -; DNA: TGTGCCAGCAGCTTGTTTCCAGTTGATGGCTACACCTTC; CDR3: CASSLFPVDGYTF
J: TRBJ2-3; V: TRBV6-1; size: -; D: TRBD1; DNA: TGTGCCAGCGGCTGGGACAGTAACGCAGATACTCAGTATTTT; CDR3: CASGWDSNADTQYF
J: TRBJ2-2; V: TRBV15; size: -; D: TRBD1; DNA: TGTGCCACCAGCTCAGGACAGGTATACACCGGGGAGCTGTTTTTT; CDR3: CATSSGQVYTGELFF
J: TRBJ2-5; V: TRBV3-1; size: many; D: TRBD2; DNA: TGTGCCAGCAGCCAAGATATTGCTAGCGGCCAAGAGACCCAGTACTTC; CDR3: CASSQDIASGQETQYF
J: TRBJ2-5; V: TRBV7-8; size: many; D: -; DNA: TGTGCCAGTAGCTTAAAGGACTACCAAGAGACCCAGTACTTC; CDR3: CASSLKDYQETQYF
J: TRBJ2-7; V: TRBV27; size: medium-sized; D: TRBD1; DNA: TGTGCCAGCAGTTCATCGGACAGGCTCCACGAGCAGTACTTC; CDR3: CASSSSDRLHEQYF
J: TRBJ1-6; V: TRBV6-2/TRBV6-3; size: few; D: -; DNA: TGTGCCAGCAGTACCCGGATTGGATCCGGTTCACCCCTTCACTTT; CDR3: CASSTRIGSGSPLHF
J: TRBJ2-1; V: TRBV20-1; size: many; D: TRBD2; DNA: TGCAGTGCGGGGAGTAGCGGGGTTGCGAGCTCCTACAATGAGCAGTTCTTC; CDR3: CSAGSSGVASSYNEQFF
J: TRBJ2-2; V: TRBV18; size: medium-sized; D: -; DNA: TGTGCCAGCTCAGACCAGGGGATTTACACCGGGGAGCTGTTTTTT; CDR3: CASSDQGIYTGELFF
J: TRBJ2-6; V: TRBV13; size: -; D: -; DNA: TGTGCCAGCAGCTACGGGCGAGGCCGTCTAGGCTCGGGGGCCAACGTCCTGACTTTC; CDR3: CASSYGRGRLGSGANVLTF
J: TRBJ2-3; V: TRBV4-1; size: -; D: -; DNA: TGCGCCAGCAGCCAAGCGGCCTTTAATACGCAGTATTTT; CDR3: CASSQAAFNTQYF
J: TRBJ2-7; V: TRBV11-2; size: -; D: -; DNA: TGTGCCAGCAGCTTTCTTGGGGGATCTTTAGACGAGCAGTACTTC; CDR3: CASSFLGGSLDEQYF
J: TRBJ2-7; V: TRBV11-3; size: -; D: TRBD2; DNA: TGTGCCAGCGGACTAGCGGGGGCCTACGAGCAGTACTTC; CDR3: CASGLAGAYEQYF
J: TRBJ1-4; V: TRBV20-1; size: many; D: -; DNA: TGCAGTGCTCTCGGAAAAGGCCAAGGGGGGATTAATGAAAAACTGTTTTTT; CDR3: CSALGKGQGGINEKLFF
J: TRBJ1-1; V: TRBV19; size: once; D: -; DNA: TGTGCCAGTAGTATAGGCATCCAAGCTTTCTTT; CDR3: CASSIGIQAFF
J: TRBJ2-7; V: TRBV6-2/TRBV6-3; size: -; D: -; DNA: TGTGCCAGCAGTTCTCCCACTCTCAGCTCCTACGAGCAGTACTTC; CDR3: CASSSPTLSSYEQYF
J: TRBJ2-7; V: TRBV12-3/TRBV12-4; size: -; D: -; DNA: TGTGCCAGCAGGGACGGGAATAACGACGAGCAGTACTTC; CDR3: CASRDGNNDEQYF
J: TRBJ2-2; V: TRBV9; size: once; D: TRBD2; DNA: TGTGCCAGCAGCGGGGGACTAGTGAACACCGGGGAGCTGCTTTTT; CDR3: CASSGGLVNTGELLF
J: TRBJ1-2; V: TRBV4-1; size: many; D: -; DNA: TGCGCCAGCAGCCAAGTTCAACGCGATTCTACCTATGGCTACACCTTC; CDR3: CASSQVQRDSTYGYTF
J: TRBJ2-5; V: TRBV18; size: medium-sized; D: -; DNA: TGTGCCAGCTCACCAGGTGACTGGGAGACCCAGTACTTC; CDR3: CASSPGDWETQYF
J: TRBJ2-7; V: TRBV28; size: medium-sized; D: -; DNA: TGTGCCAGCAGACCCGGGACCTACGGTCACGAGCAGTACTTC; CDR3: CASRPGTYGHEQYF
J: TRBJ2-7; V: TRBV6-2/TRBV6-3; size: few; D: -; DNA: TGTGCCAGCAGTGACGTCGAGGATTACTCCTACGAGCAGTACTTC; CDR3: CASSDVEDYSYEQYF
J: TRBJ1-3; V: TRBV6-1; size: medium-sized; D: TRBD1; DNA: TGTGCCAGCAGTGGGGACAGCCCGAGGGCTGGAAACACCATATATTTT; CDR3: CASSGDSPRAGNTIYF
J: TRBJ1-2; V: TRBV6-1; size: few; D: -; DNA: TGTGCCAGCAGTCTCAGCGAAAACTATGGCTACACCTTC; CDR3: CASSLSENYGYTF
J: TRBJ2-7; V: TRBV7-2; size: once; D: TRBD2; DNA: TGTGCCAGCAGCCCCCGGCGGGGGTCCGCCTACGAGCAGTACTTC; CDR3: CASSPRRGSAYEQYF
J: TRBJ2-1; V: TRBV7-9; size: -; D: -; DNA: TGTGCCAGCACGATAGGAAGCTCCTACAATGAGCAGTTCTTC; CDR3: CASTIGSSYNEQFF
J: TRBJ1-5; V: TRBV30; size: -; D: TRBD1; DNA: TGTGCCTGGAGTAACGGACAGGGGCAGCATCAGCCCCAGCATTTT; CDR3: CAWSNGQGQHQPQHF
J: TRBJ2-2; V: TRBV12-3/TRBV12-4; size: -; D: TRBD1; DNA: TGTGCCAGCGGTTCAGGGACAGAGGGCACCGGGGAGCTGTTTTTT; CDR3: CASGSGTEGTGELFF
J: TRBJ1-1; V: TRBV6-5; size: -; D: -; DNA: TGTGCCAGCAGTTCCATCGACAGGTCAAAGAACACTGAAGCTTTCTTT; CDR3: CASSSIDRSKNTEAFF
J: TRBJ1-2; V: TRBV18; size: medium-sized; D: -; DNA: TGTGCCAGCTCACCCCAGGACTCTGGCTACACCTTC; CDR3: CASSPQDSGYTF